This T cell receptor beta chain was recovered during a study of CD8+CD57+ T cells in acquired aplastic anemia. At the level of the study: Isolated CD4+ and CD8+ cells, once sorted, yielded DNA averaging roughly 3 ug.

The template for TCR beta VDJ and CDR3 sequence profiling was genomic DNA. TCRdb used MiXCR to reprocess the reads, holding one entry per CDR3 protein. The sample has 90,000 to 150,000 distinct CDR3 sequences, about 60% seen once. The CDR3 contains 15 residues. The germline V and J ends were trimmed by 6 bases and 4 bases, with 19 bases remaining between them. In patients chosen for sequencing, flow cytometry had shown CD8+CD57+ cell expansion. Sequenced: sorted CD4+, CD8+, or CD8+CD57+ T cells (not recorded which) from PBMCs. The chain recombines TRBV12-3 or TRBV12-4 with TRBJ2-7, with a possible D match to TRBD1 (6 bases). This clonotype was obtained from a human donor with aplastic anemia. CDR3 region: CASSHIKQGVYEQYF. In DNA form, the CDR3 reads TGTGCCAGCAGCCACATAAAACAGGGCGTTTACGAGCAGTACTTC.